These 23 T cell receptor beta chains were all obtained from the same sample, sequenced in a study of CD8 T cells in Susac syndrome. RNA was extracted with the RNeasy kit, and a quantity of roughly 0.5 to 1 ug was reverse transcribed using random hexamers. TCRdb passed the immunoSEQ multiplex PCR reads through MiXCR, listing each CDR3 protein once. The table has approximately 65,000 distinct CDR3 sequences, around 90% seen once. The source material was CD8+ T cells from PBMCs. The receptors originated from a human donor in good health.

This clonotype was counted between two and nine times. This chain connects TRBV5-1 to TRBJ2-7; a possible D gene is TRBD2 (6 bases). The length of the CDR3 is 14 residues. Germline values: CDR1 SGHRS, CDR2 YFSETQ. The V and J ends lost 2 bases and 6 bases respectively, with 15 bases between them. The CDR3 region is CASSLGGVPPEQYF. CDR3 sequence (DNA): TGCGCCAGCAGCTTAGGAGGGGTTCCCCCCGAGCAGTACTTC.

V usage is TRBV5-1 and J usage is TRBJ2-5; 13 bases map to TRBD2. J lost 5 bases, V lost 3 bases, and 10 bases had no gene match. From germline, CDR1 is SGHRS and CDR2 YFSETQ. The CDR3 consists of 17 residues. In nucleotides, the CDR3 is TGCGCCAGCAGCTCCTGGACTAGCGGGGGCCCGTGGGAGACCCAGTACTTC. This encodes CASSSWTSGGPWETQYF.

The V gene is TRBV11-1, the J gene TRBJ1-1; no firm D call. Germline lookup yields CDR1 SGHAT and CDR2 FQDESV (reference sequence). Trimming cost V 0 bases and J 4 bases, with 18 bases left between them. This CDR3 contains 17 residues. Here the CDR3 reads CASSLARGIFQVTEAFF. The CDR3 DNA follows: TGTGCCAGCAGCTTAGCGCGAGGTATCTTCCAGGTCACTGAAGCTTTCTTT.

This clonotype has only one observation. This chain uses TRBV5-1 with TRBJ1-1, with TRBD1 matching 10 bases. V lost 2 bases to trimming and J lost 7 bases; unmatched junction nucleotides: 5. Germline lookup yields CDR1 SGHRS and CDR2 YFSETQ. The CDR3 has 14 amino acids. The CDR3 reads CASSFGTGVGEAFF. DNA for the CDR3: TGCGCCAGCAGCTTCGGGACAGGGGTGGGTGAAGCTTTCTTT.

The chain carries TRBV12-3 or TRBV12-4 and TRBJ2-5; tentatively, D is TRBD1 (6 bases). V shed 5 bases and J shed 3 bases, with 19 bases lying between them. The CDR3 extends over 16 amino acids. The CDR3 nucleotides are TGTGCCAGCAGTACCCCCCGGGACACAAATAAAGAGACCCAGTACTTC. It codes for CASSTPRDTNKETQYF.

This clonotype has just a few counts. The chain couples TRBV6-1 to TRBJ2-7, with TRBD1 as a possible D gene (5 bases). This CDR3 has 15 amino acids. Per the germline V gene, CDR1 is MNHNS and CDR2 is SASEGT. V was clipped by 5 bases and J by 4 bases, with 18 bases between them. The CDR3 nucleotides read TGTGCCAGCAGTAAAAAAAAGGGGAAAGCTTACGAGCAGTACTTC. Translation: CASSKKKGKAYEQYF.

J is TRBJ1-1 and V is TRBV27; D remains ambiguous. Germline CDR1 MNHEY, CDR2 SMNVEV (reference sequence). CDR3 length equals 13 residues. The V and J ends lost 5 bases and 1 base respectively, with 8 bases between them. CDR3 nucleotides: TGTGCCAGCAGTGTCGGTTGGAACACTGAAGCTTTCTTT. Translated, it gives CASSVGWNTEAFF.

The rearrangement links TRBV25-1 to TRBJ2-2, with D perhaps TRBD1 (5 bases). The CDR3 is 15 residues long. Germline V gene lookup returns CDR1 MGHDK and CDR2 SYGVNS. Trimming took off 2 bases at V and 5 bases at J, with 12 bases between the two ends. The CDR3 DNA reads as TGTGCCAGCAGTGAAAGAAAAGGGGATACCGGGGAGCTGTTTTTT. Protein product: CASSERKGDTGELFF.

The CDR3 region is CASSPEGNPEAFF. Here the CDR3 DNA reads TGTGCCAGCAGTCCAGAGGGTAACCCTGAAGCTTTCTTT. The rearrangement uses TRBV6-1 and TRBJ1-1; D gene ambiguous. Trimming removed 5 bases at V and 6 bases at J, with 13 bases between. This CDR3 comprises 13 residues. Germline V lookup: CDR1 MNHNS, CDR2 SASEGT.

The rearrangement joins TRBV27 to TRBJ2-7, with D uncertain. Trimming cost V 0 bases and J 3 bases, with 12 bases left between them. The CDR3 has 15 residues. The V gene's germline CDR1 is MNHEY and CDR2 SMNVEV (reference sequence). CDR3 protein: CASSLSSAGGYEQYF. The CDR3 region has the DNA TGTGCCAGCAGTTTATCGAGTGCAGGTGGCTACGAGCAGTACTTC.

V gene TRBV21-1 combines with J gene TRBJ1-2; TRBD1, the table's D call, was not compared with the DNA. TRBV21-1 is noted as a pseudogene. The CDR3 spans 14 residues. The CDR3, as DNA: TGTGCCAGCACCACCTTTATCAGGGACTATGGCTACACCTTC. Its translation is CASTTFIRDYGYTF.

The chain is built from TRBV7-9 and TRBJ2-7; a possible D gene is TRBD2 (6 bases). The CDR3 consists of 13 residues. Germline CDR1 and CDR2: SEHNR and FQNEAQ (reference sequence). V gave up 5 bases and J gave up 2 bases, with 10 bases separating them. CDR3 protein: CASSPRLAYEQYF. CDR3 nucleotide sequence: TGTGCCAGCAGCCCGCGACTAGCCTACGAGCAGTACTTC.

This clonotype appeared a single time. A read error may produce the germline difference seen at one junction end. V usage is TRBV4-2 and J usage is TRBJ1-2; D is perhaps TRBD1 (6 bases). Germline V gives CDR1 LGHNA, CDR2 YNFKEQ. The CDR3 is made up of 13 amino acids. The CDR3 region is CASSLGTRSDWVF. The CDR3 coding sequence is TGTGCCAGCAGCCTGGGGACACGGTCCGATTGGGTCTTC.

This sequence joins TRBV9 and TRBJ2-3, with 9 bases lining up with TRBD1. The V gene end was trimmed by 2 bases and the J gene end by 4 bases; junction bases not matched to a gene: 8. This CDR3 has 16 residues. The V gene's germline CDR1 is SGDLS and CDR2 YYNGEE. CDR3 nucleotides: TGTGCCAGCAGCGTCCCGGACAGGGGCCACCCAGATACGCAGTATTTT. It codes for CASSVPDRGHPDTQYF. Full variable domain (missing parts from reference TRBV9 and TRBJ2-3): DSGVTQTPKHLITATGQRVTLRCSPRSGDLSVYWYQQSLDQGLQFLIQYYNGEERAKGNILERFSAQQFPDLHSELNLSSLELGDSALYFCASSVPDRGHPDTQYFGPGTRLTVL.

The chain uses TRBV9 and TRBJ1-2; a possible D gene is TRBD1 (5 bases). The CDR3 totals 14 residues. Trimming cost V 6 bases and J 4 bases, with 16 bases left between them. Germline values: CDR1 SGDLS, CDR2 YYNGEE. The CDR3 coding sequence is TGTGCCAGCACCCCCGGGGGATCTGGCTATGGCTACACCTTC. Its translation is CASTPGGSGYGYTF. Together with reference TRBV9 and TRBJ1-2, the CDR3 gives the full variable domain: DSGVTQTPKHLITATGQRVTLRCSPRSGDLSVYWYQQSLDQGLQFLIQYYNGEERAKGNILERFSAQQFPDLHSELNLSSLELGDSALYFCASTPGGSGYGYTFGSGTRLTVV.

This clonotype came up once. In nucleotides, the CDR3 is TGCAGTGCTAGAGATCTCCAGGACTCTGGAAACACCATATATTTT. Translation: CSARDLQDSGNTIYF. This chain uses TRBV20-1 with TRBJ1-3; no firm D call. CDR1 and CDR2 (germline): DFQATT, SNEGSKA (reference sequence). V was trimmed by 0 bases and J by 0 bases, leaving 9 bases between them. CDR3 length equals 15 residues.

The rearrangement uses TRBV18 and TRBJ1-1, with TRBD1 matching 8 bases. Germline lookup yields CDR1 KGHSH and CDR2 LQKENI. V dropped 2 bases and J dropped 4; count of bases not matched to a gene: 12. This CDR3 is built from 17 residues. The CDR3 sequence is CASSPGGGQGDITEAFF. For the CDR3, the DNA is TGTGCCAGCTCACCAGGTGGAGGACAGGGCGATATCACTGAAGCTTTCTTT. The full variable domain, with the rest looked up from reference TRBV18 and TRBJ1-1, is NAGVMQNPRHLVRRRGQEARLRCSPMKGHSHVYWYRQLPEEGLKFMVYLQKENIIDESGMPKERFSAEFPKEGPSILRIQQVVRGDSAAYFCASSPGGGQGDITEAFFGQGTRLTVV.

J is TRBJ2-3 and V is TRBV7-9; the D gene is possibly TRBD2 (6 bases). Germline assignment: CDR1 SEHNR and CDR2 FQNEAQ (reference sequence). Between the trimmed V and J ends, which lost 5 bases and 4 bases, there was a span of 25 bases. This CDR3 region has 18 residues. This CDR3 reads CASSHLKGRGDGADTQYF. The CDR3, as DNA: TGTGCCAGCAGCCACCTTAAGGGGCGGGGAGACGGGGCAGATACGCAGTATTTT.

J is TRBJ2-1 and V is TRBV12-3 or TRBV12-4; the D is unclear. V lost 6 bases and J lost 2, with 17 bases in between. This CDR3 comprises 16 residues. Written as DNA, the CDR3 is TGTGCCAGCAGCCCCGCCAAGGCTAGTACCTACAATGAGCAGTTCTTC. Amino acid sequence: CASSPAKASTYNEQFF.

The chain recombines TRBV20-1 with TRBJ2-7; a weak D match, TRBD2 (6 bases). Germline V lookup: CDR1 DFQATT, CDR2 SNEGSKA (reference sequence). The V gene lost 0 bases and the J gene lost 3 bases, with 15 bases spanning the gap. The CDR3 loop spans 15 amino acids. CDR3 DNA sequence: TGCAGTGCTAGAGATCTAACGGAGGGGATCTACGAGCAGTACTTC. Amino acids: CSARDLTEGIYEQYF.

A word on this clonotype: Germline is not matched at one junction end, which may reflect a read error. The CDR3 region has the DNA TGCAGCGTTCCCGGGGACACGGAAGCTTTCTTT. This codes for CSVPGDTEAFF. V and J are TRBV29-1 and TRBJ1-1; possibly TRBD1 for D (6 bases). Germline-derived CDR1 and CDR2 are SQVTM and ANQGSEA. This CDR3 has 11 residues.

The chain recombines TRBV4-2 with TRBJ1-4; possible D gene TRBD1, 5 bases. CDR3 length: 15 amino acids. V lost 0 bases, J lost 8 bases, and 13 bases lay in between. Germline assignment: CDR1 LGHNA and CDR2 YNFKEQ. The CDR3 DNA follows: TGTGCCAGCAGCCAAGAGGACACCCGGGGCGAAAAACTGTTTTTT. Residues: CASSQEDTRGEKLFF.

In DNA form, the CDR3 reads TGTGCCAGCAGTTCAACGGGCTACACCGGGGAGCTGTTTTTT. Translation: CASSSTGYTGELFF. The chain recombines TRBV28 with TRBJ2-2; D is undetermined. The length of the CDR3 is 14 residues. Germline loops: CDR1 MDHEN, CDR2 SYDVKM. Trimming stripped 4 bases from V and 3 bases from J, with 9 bases between.